This T cell receptor (beta chain) comes out of a study of T cells in tuberculosis. About this clone: Its antigen is unknown.

Study-level results: Active tuberculosis alpha repertoires lay closer to GMM-specific TCRs than controls'.

Data came from immunoSEQ multiplex PCR; TCRdb stores just in-frame clones and leaves some out. This sample has some 30,000 clones, with around 92% found just once. Noted time point: new active TB diagnosis, blood taken before or within 7 days of starting treatment. Germline CDR1 is SNHLY and CDR2 is FYNNEI. V gave up 7 bases and J gave up 0 bases, with 13 bases separating them. The CDR3 contains 14 residues. Sample: PBMCs, taken at tuberculosis diagnosis. The rearrangement joins TRBV2 to TRBJ2-7; a possible D gene is TRBD2 (6 bases). The receptor was isolated from an adult with tuberculosis. CDR3 nucleotides: TGTGCCAGCAAAGGGACTTTTAGCTCCTACGAGCAGTACTTC. Amino acid sequence: CASKGTFSSYEQYF.